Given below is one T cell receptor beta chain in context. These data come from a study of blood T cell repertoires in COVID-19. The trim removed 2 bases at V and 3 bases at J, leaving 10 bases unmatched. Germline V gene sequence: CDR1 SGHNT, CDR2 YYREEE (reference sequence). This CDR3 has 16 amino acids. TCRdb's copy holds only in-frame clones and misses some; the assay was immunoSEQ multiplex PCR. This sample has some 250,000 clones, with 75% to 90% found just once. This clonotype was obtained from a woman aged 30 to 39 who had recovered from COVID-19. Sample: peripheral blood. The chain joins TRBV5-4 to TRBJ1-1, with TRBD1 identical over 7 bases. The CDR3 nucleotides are TGTGCCAGCAGCTTAGAACAGGGGTTGTTGGACACTGAAGCTTTCTTT. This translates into CASSLEQGLLDTEAFF. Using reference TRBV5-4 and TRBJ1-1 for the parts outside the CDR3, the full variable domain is ETGVTQSPTHLIKTRGQQVTLRCSSQSGHNTVSWYQQALGQGPQFIFQYYREEENGRGNFPPRFSGLQFPNYSSELNVNALELDDSALYLCASSLEQGLLDTEAFFGQGTRLTVV.